This passage covers 25 T cell receptor beta chains from one sample sequenced in a study of blood T cell repertoires in COVID-19. The assay was immunoSEQ multiplex PCR, and TCRdb's table has in-frame clones only and misses some. The sample includes 65,000 to 100,000 clones, more than 80% of them seen just once. The sample comprised peripheral blood. The receptor source for this set is a woman aged 80 or over with acute or convalescent COVID-19.

V gene TRBV7-2 combines with J gene TRBJ1-3; a weak D match, TRBD1 (5 bases). V gave up 2 bases and J gave up 0 bases, with 11 bases separating them. This CDR3 has 16 residues. The germline gives CDR1 SGHTA, CDR2 FQGNSA. CDR3 sequence: CASSLFTGSSGNTIYF. The CDR3 nucleotides read TGTGCCAGCAGCTTATTTACAGGCTCCTCTGGAAACACCATATATTTT. The full variable domain, completed using reference TRBV7-2 and TRBJ1-3, is GAGVSQSPSNKVTEKGKDVELRCDPISGHTALYWYRQSLGQGLEFLIYFQGNSAPDKSGLPSDRFSAERTGGSVSTLTIQRTQQEDSAVYLCASSLFTGSSGNTIYFGEGSWLTVV.

V gene TRBV30 combines with J gene TRBJ1-1; D unclear. Germline V gene lookup returns CDR1 GTSNPN and CDR2 SVGIG (reference sequence). Trimming took 0 bases from V and 5 from J, leaving 10 bases between them. The CDR3 extends over 13 amino acids. The CDR3 is CAWSVVRTTEAFF. CDR3 coding DNA: TGTGCCTGGAGTGTAGTAAGAACAACTGAAGCTTTCTTT.

The chain links TRBV2 to TRBJ2-1; D is perhaps TRBD1 (6 bases). The CDR3 covers 17 residues. Germline-derived CDR1 and CDR2 are SNHLY and FYNNEI. V was trimmed by 7 bases and J by 0 bases, leaving 19 bases between them. The CDR3 sequence: CASTDPGAQTSYNEQFF. As DNA, the CDR3 is TGTGCCAGCACTGACCCAGGGGCTCAAACCTCCTACAATGAGCAGTTCTTC.

The chain employs TRBV4-3 and TRBJ1-3, with D unclear. Trimming removed 0 bases at V and 4 bases at J, with 4 bases between. The V gene's germline CDR1 is LGHNA and CDR2 YSLEER. This CDR3 region has 13 residues. CDR3 sequence: CASSQDIGNTIYF. CDR3 DNA sequence: TGCGCCAGCAGCCAAGATATCGGAAACACCATATATTTT.

The chain employs TRBV12-3 or TRBV12-4 and TRBJ2-2, with unresolved D. V was clipped by 2 bases and J by 5 bases, with 6 bases between them. CDR3 length: 13 amino acids. CDR3 loop: CASSLTETGELFF. CDR3 bases: TGTGCCAGCAGTTTAACAGAGACCGGGGAGCTGTTTTTT.

This rearrangement joins TRBV5-4 to TRBJ1-2; a possible D gene is TRBD1 (6 bases). The CDR3 extends over 17 amino acids. Germline V lookup: CDR1 SGHNT, CDR2 YYREEE (reference sequence). V lost 0 bases, J lost 8 bases, and 23 bases lay in between. The CDR3 sequence: CASSLAHGTTRQGGYTF. The CDR3, as DNA: TGTGCCAGCAGCTTGGCTCACGGGACAACGAGACAAGGGGGCTACACCTTC. Full variable domain (outside the CDR3, taken from reference TRBV5-4 and TRBJ1-2): ETGVTQSPTHLIKTRGQQVTLRCSSQSGHNTVSWYQQALGQGPQFIFQYYREEENGRGNFPPRFSGLQFPNYSSELNVNALELDDSALYLCASSLAHGTTRQGGYTFGSGTRLTVV.

CDR3 sequence: CATSEPAGTGNYGYTF. CDR3 DNA sequence: TGTGCCACCAGTGAACCAGCCGGGACAGGGAACTATGGCTACACCTTC. The chain recombines TRBV24-1 with TRBJ1-2; the match to TRBD1 covers 9 bases. This CDR3 is built from 16 residues. CDR1 is KGHDR and CDR2 is SFDVKD in the germline V gene. Losses at the gene ends were 4 bases for V and 2 bases for J; bases not matched to a gene: 7.

This rearrangement joins TRBV7-9 to TRBJ2-6, with D maybe TRBD2 (5 bases). Germline V gene sequence: CDR1 SEHNR, CDR2 FQNEAQ (reference sequence). This CDR3 region has 16 residues. V dropped 5 bases and J dropped 4 bases, with 15 bases sitting between them. CDR3 in DNA: TGTGCCAGCAGCCGGACGGGAATGCGAGGGGCCAACGTCCTGACTTTC. It specifies CASSRTGMRGANVLTF.

The J gene is TRBJ1-1, the V gene TRBV7-2, with no clear D. CDR1 and CDR2 from the germline V gene are SGHTA and FQGNSA. The length of the CDR3 is 15 residues. Trimming removed 5 bases from V and 4 bases from J, with 17 bases in between. The CDR3 spells CASSPQIGSGTEAFF. The DNA of the CDR3 is TGTGCCAGCAGCCCCCAAATCGGGTCGGGCACTGAAGCTTTCTTT.

The genes are TRBV9 and TRBJ1-1; tentatively, D is TRBD1 (5 bases). Trimming shortened V by 0 bases and J by 0 bases, and 12 bases separated the two germline ends. There are 16 residues in the CDR3. From germline, CDR1 is SGDLS and CDR2 YYNGEE. DNA for the CDR3: TGTGCCAGCAGCGTAGCTGGGGCAGACCTGAACACTGAAGCTTTCTTT. Amino acid sequence: CASSVAGADLNTEAFF.

The rearrangement joins TRBV7-2 to TRBJ2-3, with 8 bases that match TRBD2. The CDR3 extends over 16 amino acids. Per germline, CDR1 SGHTA and CDR2 FQGNSA. V dropped 1 base and J dropped 5; count of bases not matched to a gene: 8. The CDR3 spells CASSLVSGGHGDTQYF. CDR3 nucleotides: TGTGCCAGCAGCTTAGTATCGGGGGGGCATGGAGATACGCAGTATTTT.

Remarks on this clone: This CDR3 is also generated by other DNA sequences in the sample. The CDR3 DNA reads TGTGCCAGCAGTCCTTCCAGGGGTTCGAACTATGGCTACACCTTC. Translating it yields CASSPSRGSNYGYTF. This chain links TRBV7-6 with TRBJ1-2, with a weak D call TRBD1 (6 bases). Between the trimmed V and J ends, which lost 6 bases and 2 bases, there was a span of 16 bases. Germline V lookup: CDR1 SGHVS, CDR2 FNYEAQ. CDR3 length equals 15 residues. Full variable domain (missing parts from reference TRBV7-6 and TRBJ1-2): GAGVSQSPRYKVTKRGQDVALRCDPISGHVSLYWYRQALGQGPEFLTYFNYEAQQDKSGLPNDRFSAERPEGSISTLTIQRTEQRDSAMYRCASSPSRGSNYGYTFGSGTRLTVV.

V usage is TRBV19 and J usage is TRBJ1-5; D gene uncertain. Germline V gene sequence: CDR1 LNHDA, CDR2 SQIVND (reference sequence). The CDR3 totals 14 residues. CDR3 amino acids: CASSGIDSNQPQHF. Here the CDR3 DNA reads TGTGCGTCTTCCGGGATAGATAGCAATCAGCCCCAGCATTTT.

The V call is TRBV19, the J call TRBJ2-2; 7 bases are a match to TRBD2. Germline CDR1 and CDR2: LNHDA and SQIVND (reference sequence). V shed 5 bases and J 3 bases; nucleotides not matched to a gene: 15. This CDR3 region has 18 residues. DNA of the CDR3: TGTGCCAGTAGTCCTCCAGGCGCTAGCGGTTTCTACACCGGGGAGCTGTTTTTT. Translated: CASSPPGASGFYTGELFF.

This sequence joins TRBV28 and TRBJ1-2, with 10 bases matching TRBD1. Germline V gene lookup returns CDR1 MDHEN and CDR2 SYDVKM. CDR3 length: 15 amino acids. The J segment lost 6 bases and the V segment lost 4 bases, leaving 8 bases of the junction unmatched. DNA of the CDR3: TGTGCCAGCAGTTCCTACGGGACAGGGGACCATGGCTACACCTTC. This translates into CASSSYGTGDHGYTF.

The gene calls are TRBV28 and TRBJ1-5, with D tentatively TRBD1 (6 bases). Germline V CDR1 and CDR2: MDHEN, SYDVKM. With 6 bases removed from V and 4 bases from J, the gap between germline ends came to 13 bases. The CDR3 covers 14 residues. CDR3: CASSFDRWNQPQHF. CDR3 DNA: TGTGCCAGCAGCTTTGACAGGTGGAATCAGCCCCAGCATTTT.

The genes are TRBV3-1 (or the pseudogene TRBV3-2) and TRBJ2-1, with 8 bases that match TRBD2. CDR1 LGHDT and CDR2 YNNKEL come from the germline V gene (reference sequence). This CDR3 has 14 amino acids. The ends lost 4 bases at V and 4 bases at J; junction bases unmatched: 3. In DNA form, the CDR3 reads TGTGCCAGCAGCCTACGGGGGGGTTACAATGAGCAGTTCTTC. It is translated as CASSLRGGYNEQFF.

V is TRBV7-9 and J is TRBJ1-1; a possible D gene is TRBD1 (6 bases). CDR1 and CDR2 (germline): SEHNR, FQNEAQ (reference sequence). The CDR3 covers 15 residues. Trimming removed 5 bases from V and 2 bases from J, with 15 bases in between. CDR3 in amino acids: CASSEGDTSNTEAFF. The CDR3 nucleotides read TGTGCCAGCAGCGAGGGGGACACCTCTAACACTGAAGCTTTCTTT.

The V and J genes are TRBV2 and TRBJ2-6, with D unresolved. Germline values: CDR1 SNHLY, CDR2 FYNNEI. This CDR3 has 14 amino acids. V was cut by 7 bases and J by 1 base, with 8 bases left in between. CDR3 amino acids: CASNTRSGANVLTF. Here the CDR3 DNA reads TGTGCCAGCAACACACGATCTGGGGCCAACGTCCTGACTTTC.

This chain links TRBV4-3 with TRBJ2-2; tentative D call: TRBD2 (7 bases). The ends were cut back, 0 bases at V and 2 bases at J, with 13 bases in the middle. Germline lookup yields CDR1 LGHNA and CDR2 YSLEER. The length of the CDR3 is 17 residues. The CDR3 is CASSQERGGRNTGELFF. CDR3 bases: TGCGCCAGCAGCCAAGAAAGGGGGGGCAGAAACACCGGGGAGCTGTTTTTT.

This chain links TRBV13 with TRBJ1-3, with unresolved D. CDR3 length: 14 amino acids. Per germline, CDR1 PRHDT and CDR2 FYEKMQ (reference sequence). The V end lost 1 base, the J end lost 4 bases, and 8 bases lay between the germline ends. The CDR3 sequence: CASSLDERGNTIYF. The CDR3 DNA sequence: TGTGCCAGCAGCTTAGACGAGAGGGGAAACACCATATATTTT.

The V gene is TRBV16, the J gene TRBJ2-2; the D gene is possibly TRBD1 (5 bases). The CDR3 length is 14 residues. V was trimmed by 2 bases and J by 3 bases, leaving 7 bases between them. The V gene's germline CDR1 is KGHSY and CDR2 FQNENV. CDR3 protein: CASSQIGDTGELFF. The CDR3, as DNA: TGTGCCAGCAGCCAAATAGGGGACACCGGGGAGCTGTTTTTT.

The V and J genes are TRBV27 and TRBJ1-1, with 8 positions matching TRBD1. Germline CDR1 reads MNHEY; CDR2 reads SMNVEV (reference sequence). J lost 7 bases, V lost 5 bases, and 9 bases had no gene match. This CDR3 spans 14 amino acids. CDR3 bases: TGTGCCAGCAGTGCTCAGGGGGCTCGGGGTGAAGCTTTCTTT. Amino acid sequence: CASSAQGARGEAFF.

The CDR3 coding sequence is TGTGCCAGCAGCCAAACTCGGACAGGGCTTAACACCGGGGAGCTGTTTTTT. Protein: CASSQTRTGLNTGELFF. V gene TRBV5-6 combines with J gene TRBJ2-2; 8 bases fit TRBD1. Germline CDR1 SGHDT, CDR2 YYEEEE. V dropped 4 bases and J dropped 2; count of bases not matched to a gene: 10. CDR3 size: 17 residues.

The chain combines TRBV6-6 with TRBJ1-4; 7 nucleotides match TRBD1. The CDR3 contains 16 residues. Unmatched junction bases numbered 9, after V lost 3 bases and J lost 5 bases. Germline loops: CDR1 MNHNY, CDR2 SVGAGI (reference sequence). The CDR3 loop reads CASSYYGQVSNEKLFF. The CDR3 DNA follows: TGTGCCAGCAGTTATTACGGACAGGTGTCAAATGAAAAACTGTTTTTT.